Each of the 11 T cell receptor beta chains below was sequenced from the same sample in a study of T cell responses to AZD1222 COVID-19 vaccine. TCRdb's table, derived via immunoSEQ multiplex PCR, lists solely in-frame clones and lacks some. The repertoire has approximately 85,000 clones, 80% to 90% of them found once; the top ten carry roughly 7.6%. The sequencing here drew on peripheral blood, taken on day 0 of AZD1222 vaccination. The origin of the receptors is an adult in good health.

The chain employs TRBV6-2 or TRBV6-3 and TRBJ1-6; tentatively, D is TRBD1 (5 bases). CDR3 size: 13 residues. V lost 5 bases and J lost 9, with 11 bases in between. Germline values: CDR1 MNHEY, CDR2 SVGEGT. Here the CDR3 reads CASSMRGASPLHF. CDR3 DNA: TGTGCCAGCAGTATGCGTGGGGCTTCACCCCTCCACTTT.

The chain links TRBV18 to TRBJ2-7, with a tentative D call TRBD1 (6 bases). Germline V CDR1 and CDR2: KGHSH, LQKENI. Trimming stripped 2 bases from V and 0 bases from J, with 14 bases between. The CDR3 consists of 16 residues. The CDR3 bases are TGTGCCAGCTCACCAAGGGGATCAGGGGACTCCTACGAGCAGTACTTC. Encoded protein: CASSPRGSGDSYEQYF.

As for this clone: The same CDR3 can be traced to other DNA sequences in this sample. The chain combines TRBV6-5 with TRBJ2-7; D gene uncertain. V lost 4 bases to trimming and J lost 3 bases, with 4 bases between them. Germline V CDR1 and CDR2: MNHEY, SVGAGI. The CDR3 covers 11 residues. This CDR3 reads CASSSYYEQYF. The CDR3 bases are TGTGCCAGCAGTTCTTACTACGAGCAGTACTTC.

The V call is TRBV7-2, the J call TRBJ2-7; TRBD2 agrees at 8 bases. Unmatched junction bases numbered 12, after V lost 5 bases and J lost 0 bases. Per the germline V gene, CDR1 is SGHTA and CDR2 is FQGNSA. The CDR3 is 17 amino acids. In DNA form, the CDR3 reads TGTGCCAGCAGCCTCGGGGTAGCGGGAACGAACTCCTACGAGCAGTACTTC. This gives the protein CASSLGVAGTNSYEQYF.

The chain recombines TRBV5-1 with TRBJ2-5; 9 bases line up with TRBD1. This CDR3 has 16 residues. CDR1 is SGHRS, CDR2 YFSETQ, per germline. V shed 0 bases and J 5 bases; nucleotides not matched to a gene: 8. CDR3 coding DNA: TGCGCCAGCAGCTTGGTCGGGACAGGGCTTCGTGAGACCCAGTACTTC. It encodes CASSLVGTGLRETQYF.

The J gene is TRBJ2-3, the V gene TRBV7-9, with D hard to call. CDR3 length: 13 residues. The germline CDR1 and CDR2 sequences are SEHNR and FQNEAQ (reference sequence). Trimming removed 4 bases at V and 2 bases at J, with 7 bases between. DNA for the CDR3: TGTGCCAGCAGCTCTTCGCACACAGATACGCAGTATTTT. Protein: CASSSSHTDTQYF.

The DNA of the CDR3 is TGCAGTGCGGACTTGAACACTGAAGCTTTCTTT. Translating gives CSADLNTEAFF. The rearrangement uses TRBV20-1 and TRBJ1-1; D call uncertain. CDR3 size: 11 residues. Germline CDR1 DFQATT, CDR2 SNEGSKA (reference sequence). Trimming cost V 6 bases and J 0 bases, with 5 bases left between them.

The CDR3 region is CASSHSWGQGGNGYTF. CDR3 nucleotides: TGCGCCAGCAGTCATAGTTGGGGGCAGGGCGGGAATGGCTACACCTTC. The chain carries TRBV10-2 and TRBJ1-2, with D possibly matching TRBD1 (6 bases). CDR3 length: 16 amino acids. V lost 5 bases and J lost 6, with 22 bases in between. The germline V gene has CDR1 WSHSY and CDR2 SAAADI.

The CDR3 nucleotides read TGCGCCAGCAGCTTGGTAGGCGGGAGTAACTACAATGAGCAGTTCTTC. Its protein is CASSLVGGSNYNEQFF. V usage is TRBV5-1 and J usage is TRBJ2-1, with TRBD2 identical over 7 bases. Trimming cost V 0 bases and J 3 bases; bases outside gene matches: 6. This CDR3 spans 16 amino acids. CDR1 SGHRS and CDR2 YFSETQ come from the germline V gene. Supplemented by reference TRBV5-1 and TRBJ2-1, the full variable domain reads KAGVTQTPRYLIKTRGQQVTLSCSPISGHRSVSWYQQTPGQGLQFLFEYFSETQRNKGNFPGRFSGRQFSNSRSEMNVSTLELGDSALYLCASSLVGGSNYNEQFFGPGTRLTVL.

The J gene is TRBJ2-5, the V gene TRBV18; D is undetermined. The CDR3 runs to 14 residues. The V gene lost 2 bases and the J gene lost 5 bases, with 12 bases spanning the gap. Germline CDR1 KGHSH, CDR2 LQKENI. CDR3 loop: CASSPSSLGETQYF. DNA of the CDR3: TGTGCCAGCTCACCATCCAGTCTCGGCGAGACCCAGTACTTC.

J is TRBJ2-5 and V is TRBV28; a weak D match, TRBD1 (6 bases). The CDR3 runs 15 residues. In germline, CDR1 is MDHEN, CDR2 SYDVKM. The V gene lost 6 bases and the J gene lost 3 bases, with 17 bases spanning the gap. The CDR3 is CASSPTYRVEETQYF. For the CDR3, the DNA is TGTGCCAGCAGCCCGACTTACAGGGTAGAAGAGACCCAGTACTTC.